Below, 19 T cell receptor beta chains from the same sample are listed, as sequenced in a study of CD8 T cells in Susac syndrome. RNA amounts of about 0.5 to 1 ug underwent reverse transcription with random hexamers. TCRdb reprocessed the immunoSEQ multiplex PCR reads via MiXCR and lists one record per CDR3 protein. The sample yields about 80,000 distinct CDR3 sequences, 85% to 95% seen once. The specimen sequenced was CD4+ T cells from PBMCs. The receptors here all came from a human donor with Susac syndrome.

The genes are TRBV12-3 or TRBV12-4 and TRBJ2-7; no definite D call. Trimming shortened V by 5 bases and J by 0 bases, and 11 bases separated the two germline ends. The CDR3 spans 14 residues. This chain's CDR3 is CASSGVLTSYEQYF. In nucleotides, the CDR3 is TGTGCCAGCAGTGGGGTCCTAACCTCCTACGAGCAGTACTTC.

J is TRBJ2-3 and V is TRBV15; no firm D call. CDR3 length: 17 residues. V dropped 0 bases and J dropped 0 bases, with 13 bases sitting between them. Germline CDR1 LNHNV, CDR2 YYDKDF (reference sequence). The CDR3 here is CATSRDFISLSTDTQYF. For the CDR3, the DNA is TGTGCCACCAGCAGAGACTTCATCAGCCTTAGCACAGATACGCAGTATTTT.

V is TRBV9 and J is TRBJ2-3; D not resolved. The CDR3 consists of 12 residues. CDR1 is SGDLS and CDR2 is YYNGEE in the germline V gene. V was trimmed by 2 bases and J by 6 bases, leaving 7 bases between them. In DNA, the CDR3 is TGTGCCAGCAGCGTCGTGATGGATACGCAGTATTTT. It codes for CASSVVMDTQYF.

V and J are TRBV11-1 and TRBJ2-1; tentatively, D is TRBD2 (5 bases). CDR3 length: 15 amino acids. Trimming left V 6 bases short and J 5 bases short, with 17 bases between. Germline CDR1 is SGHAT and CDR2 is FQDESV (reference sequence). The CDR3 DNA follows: TGTGCCAGCAGTCGATCGCGCGGAGGTCACAATGAGCAGTTCTTC. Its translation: CASSRSRGGHNEQFF.

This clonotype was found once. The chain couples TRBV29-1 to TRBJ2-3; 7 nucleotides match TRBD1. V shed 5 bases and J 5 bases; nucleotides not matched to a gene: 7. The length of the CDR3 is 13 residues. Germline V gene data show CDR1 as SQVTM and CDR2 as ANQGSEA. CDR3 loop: CSVQGQYIDTQYF. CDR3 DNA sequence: TGCAGCGTTCAGGGACAGTACATAGATACGCAGTATTTT.

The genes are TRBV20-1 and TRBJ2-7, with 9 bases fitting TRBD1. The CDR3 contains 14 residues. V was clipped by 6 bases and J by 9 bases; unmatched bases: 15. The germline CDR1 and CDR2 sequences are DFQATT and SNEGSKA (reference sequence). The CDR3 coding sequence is TGCAGTGCGCGTCCGGGACAGGGCATTTTAGGGCAGTACTTC. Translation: CSARPGQGILGQYF.

For the CDR3, the DNA is TGCAGCGGAGTACAGGGGAGCTATGGCTACACCTTC. Translation gives CSGVQGSYGYTF. J is TRBJ1-2 and V is TRBV29-1; 7 nucleotides align to TRBD1. V shed 7 bases and J 4 bases; nucleotides not matched to a gene: 6. The CDR3 runs to 12 residues. CDR1 and CDR2 from the germline V gene are SQVTM and ANQGSEA.

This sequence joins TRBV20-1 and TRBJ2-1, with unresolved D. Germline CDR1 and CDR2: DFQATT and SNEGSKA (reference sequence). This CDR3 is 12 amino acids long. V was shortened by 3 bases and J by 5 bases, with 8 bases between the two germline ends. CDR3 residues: CSARGRHNEQFF. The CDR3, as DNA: TGCAGTGCTAGGGGCCGCCACAATGAGCAGTTCTTC.

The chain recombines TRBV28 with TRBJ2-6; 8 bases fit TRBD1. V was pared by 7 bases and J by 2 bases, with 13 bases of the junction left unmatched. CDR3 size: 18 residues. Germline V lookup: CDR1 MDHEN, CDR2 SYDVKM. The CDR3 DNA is TGTGCCAGCACCAAAGGTGGCAGGGGGCGAACTGGGGCCAACGTCCTGACTTTC. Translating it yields CASTKGGRGRTGANVLTF.

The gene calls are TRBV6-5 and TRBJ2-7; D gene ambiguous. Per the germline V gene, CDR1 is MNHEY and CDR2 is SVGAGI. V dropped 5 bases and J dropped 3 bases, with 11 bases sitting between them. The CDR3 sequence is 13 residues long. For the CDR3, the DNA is TGTGCCAGCAGTCCCCTGTGGTACTACGAGCAGTACTTC. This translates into CASSPLWYYEQYF.

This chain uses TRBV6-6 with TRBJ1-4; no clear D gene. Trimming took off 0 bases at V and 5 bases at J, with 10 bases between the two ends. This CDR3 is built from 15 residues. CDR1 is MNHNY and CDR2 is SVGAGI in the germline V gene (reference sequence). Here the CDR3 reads CASSYSRPRNEKLFF. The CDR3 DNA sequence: TGTGCCAGCAGTTACTCGAGACCGAGGAATGAAAAACTGTTTTTT.

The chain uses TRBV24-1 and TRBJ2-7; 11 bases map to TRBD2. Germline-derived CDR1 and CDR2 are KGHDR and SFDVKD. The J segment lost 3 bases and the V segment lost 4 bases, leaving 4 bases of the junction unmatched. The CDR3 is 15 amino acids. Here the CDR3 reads CATSETSGSRYEQYF. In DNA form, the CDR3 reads TGTGCCACCAGTGAAACTAGCGGGAGTCGCTACGAGCAGTACTTC.

The CDR3 bases are TGTGCCAGCTCACCCAGAACGCGGGGGGGCCGAGAATACAATGAGCAGTTCTTC. Translated: CASSPRTRGGREYNEQFF. The V gene is TRBV18, the J gene TRBJ2-1, with 9 bases matching TRBD2. Germline lookup yields CDR1 KGHSH and CDR2 LQKENI. This CDR3 has 18 residues. The trim removed 3 bases at V and 4 bases at J, leaving 13 bases unmatched.

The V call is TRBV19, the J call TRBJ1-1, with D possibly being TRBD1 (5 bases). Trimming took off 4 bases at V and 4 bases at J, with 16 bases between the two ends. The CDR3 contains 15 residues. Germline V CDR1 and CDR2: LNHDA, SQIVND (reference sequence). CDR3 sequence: CASSTRSVGATEAFF. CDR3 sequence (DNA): TGTGCCAGTAGTACAAGGTCGGTAGGGGCCACTGAAGCTTTCTTT.

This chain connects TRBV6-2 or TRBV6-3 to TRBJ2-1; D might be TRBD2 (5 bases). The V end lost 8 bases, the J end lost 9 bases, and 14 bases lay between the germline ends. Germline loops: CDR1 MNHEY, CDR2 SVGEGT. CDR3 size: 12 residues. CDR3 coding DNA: TGTGCCAGCCGGACTCTAACGGCTGAGCAGTTCTTC. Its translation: CASRTLTAEQFF.

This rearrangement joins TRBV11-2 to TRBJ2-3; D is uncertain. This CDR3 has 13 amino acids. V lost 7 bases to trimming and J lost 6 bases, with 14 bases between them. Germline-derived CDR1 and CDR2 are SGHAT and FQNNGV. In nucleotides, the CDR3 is TGTGCCAGCACACTACATGGTGCTGATACGCAGTATTTT. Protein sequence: CASTLHGADTQYF. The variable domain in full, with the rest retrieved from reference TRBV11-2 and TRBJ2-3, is EAGVAQSPRYKIIEKRQSVAFWCNPISGHATLYWYQQILGQGPKLLIQFQNNGVVDDSQLPKDRFSAERLKGVDSTLKIQPAKLEDSAVYLCASTLHGADTQYFGPGTRLTVL.

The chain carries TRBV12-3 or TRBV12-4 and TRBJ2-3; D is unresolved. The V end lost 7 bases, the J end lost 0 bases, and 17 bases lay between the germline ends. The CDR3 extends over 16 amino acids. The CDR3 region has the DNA TGTGCCAGCACCCCGGCAGGTGCGACTAGCACAGATACGCAGTATTTT. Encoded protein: CASTPAGATSTDTQYF.

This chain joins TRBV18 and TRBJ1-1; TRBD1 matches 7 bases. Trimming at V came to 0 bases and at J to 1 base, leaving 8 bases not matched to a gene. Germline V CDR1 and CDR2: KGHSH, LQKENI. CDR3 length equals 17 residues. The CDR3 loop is CASSPPNRGGRNTEAFF. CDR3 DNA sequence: TGTGCCAGCTCACCACCGAACAGGGGCGGGAGGAACACTGAAGCTTTCTTT. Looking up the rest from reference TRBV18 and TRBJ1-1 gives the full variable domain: NAGVMQNPRHLVRRRGQEARLRCSPMKGHSHVYWYRQLPEEGLKFMVYLQKENIIDESGMPKERFSAEFPKEGPSILRIQQVVRGDSAAYFCASSPPNRGGRNTEAFFGQGTRLTVV.

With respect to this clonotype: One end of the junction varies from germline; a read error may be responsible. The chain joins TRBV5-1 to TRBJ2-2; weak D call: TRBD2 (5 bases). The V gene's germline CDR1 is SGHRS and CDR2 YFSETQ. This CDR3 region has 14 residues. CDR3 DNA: TGCACCAGCAGCTTGGGCGGAGGAACCGGGGAGCTGTTTTTT. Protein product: CTSSLGGGTGELFF.